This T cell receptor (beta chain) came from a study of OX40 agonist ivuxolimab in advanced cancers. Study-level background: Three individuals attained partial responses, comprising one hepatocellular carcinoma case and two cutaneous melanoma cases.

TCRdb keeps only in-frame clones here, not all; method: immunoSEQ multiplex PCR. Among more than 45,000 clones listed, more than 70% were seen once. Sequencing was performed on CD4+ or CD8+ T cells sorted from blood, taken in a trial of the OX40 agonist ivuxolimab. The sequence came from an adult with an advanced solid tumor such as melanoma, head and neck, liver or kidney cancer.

The CDR3 bases are TGTGCCAGCAGCTCCGACAGGGTAACAGATACGCAGTATTTT. Translated: CASSSDRVTDTQYF. The chain uses TRBV5-4 and TRBJ2-3, with TRBD1 identical over 7 bases. With 3 bases clipped from V and 3 bases from J, the junction kept 4 bases outside the gene matches. The germline V gene has CDR1 SGHNT and CDR2 YYREEE (reference sequence). The CDR3 is 14 residues long.